One sample yielded the 25 T cell receptor beta chains listed below, sequenced in a study of shared clonotypes between healthy human individuals. Measured with immunoSEQ multiplex PCR; TCRdb has only the in-frame clones, and not every one. Among hundreds of thousands of clones listed, around 72% were seen once. Material for sequencing was memory CD4+ T cells sorted from blood. Specified subset: CD45RA-negative fraction. Receptor source: a woman aged 30 to 39 in good health.

This clone appeared once. The chain has TRBV19 and TRBJ2-1; TRBD2 matches at 9 bases. Losses at the gene ends were 5 bases for V and 3 bases for J; bases not matched to a gene: 5. Germline CDR1 is LNHDA and CDR2 is SQIVND (reference sequence). The CDR3 runs 15 residues. Here the CDR3 DNA reads TGTGCCAGTAGTCCGACGACTAGCGGCTACAATGAGCAGTTCTTC. Protein: CASSPTTSGYNEQFF. Filled out from reference TRBV19 and TRBJ2-1, the complete variable domain reads DGGITQSPKYLFRKEGQNVTLSCEQNLNHDAMYWYRQDPGQGLRLIYYSQIVNDFQKGDIAEGYSVSREKKESFPLTVTSAQKNPTAFYLCASSPTTSGYNEQFFGPGTRLTVL.

The CDR3 is CASSARERFGEAFF. As DNA, the CDR3 is TGTGCCAGCAGTGCCAGGGAAAGGTTTGGTGAAGCTTTCTTT. The chain recombines TRBV25-1 with TRBJ1-1; TRBD1 might be the D (5 bases). Trimming shortened V by 4 bases and J by 7 bases, and 16 bases separated the two germline ends. The length of the CDR3 is 14 residues. CDR1 MGHDK and CDR2 SYGVNS come from the germline V gene.

This sequence joins TRBV7-9 and TRBJ2-7; 7 bases line up with TRBD2. Germline CDR1 SEHNR, CDR2 FQNEAQ (reference sequence). The CDR3 has 14 amino acids. The trim removed 2 bases at V and 9 bases at J, leaving 10 bases unmatched. CDR3 coding DNA: TGTGCCAGCAGCTTAATTGGCGGGAGATCGGGGCAGTACTTC. Amino acids: CASSLIGGRSGQYF.

The sample holds one count of this clone. V is TRBV7-2 and J is TRBJ2-6; tentatively, D is TRBD2 (5 bases). The ends were cut back, 5 bases at V and 3 bases at J, with 11 bases in the middle. In germline, CDR1 is SGHTA, CDR2 FQGNSA. The CDR3 is 15 residues long. CDR3 bases: TGTGCCAGCAGCCACCGGGGTTATGGGGCCAACGTCCTGACTTTC. Encoded protein: CASSHRGYGANVLTF.

This clone has only a few counts. The rearrangement joins TRBV5-1 to TRBJ2-3; D possibly matches TRBD1 or TRBD2 (5 bases each). The germline CDR1 and CDR2 sequences are SGHRS and YFSETQ. The CDR3 length is 14 residues. The V and J ends lost 4 bases and 1 base respectively, with 10 bases between them. The CDR3 loop reads CASSHRDRTDTQYF. CDR3 DNA: TGCGCCAGCAGCCACCGGGACCGCACAGATACGCAGTATTTT.

The CDR3 loop is CASSVDNRFTGELFF. The CDR3 bases are TGTGCCAGCAGTGTTGACAACAGGTTCACCGGGGAGCTGTTTTTT. The genes are TRBV2 and TRBJ2-2; a possible D gene is TRBD1 (5 bases). Germline V gene data show CDR1 as SNHLY and CDR2 as FYNNEI. The CDR3 contains 15 residues. V was shortened by 4 bases and J by 4 bases, with 13 bases between the two germline ends. The full variable domain, rest sourced from reference TRBV2 and TRBJ2-2, is EPEVTQTPSHQVTQMGQEVILRCVPISNHLYFYWYRQILGQKVEFLVSFYNNEISEKSEIFDDQFSVERPDGSNFTLKIRSTKLEDSAMYFCASSVDNRFTGELFFGEGSRLTVL.

Comments on this clone: Only one base separates this from a far larger clonotype, so it likely reflects a read error. The chain employs TRBV19 and TRBJ1-3; D ambiguous. V lost 6 bases to trimming and J lost 5 bases, with 14 bases between them. CDR1 LNHDA and CDR2 SQIVND come from the germline V gene (reference sequence). The CDR3 consists of 14 residues. The CDR3 DNA sequence: TGTGCCAGTAGGTCCCGGAGTACGAGAAACACCATATATTTT. This encodes CASRSRSTRNTIYF.

The chain has TRBV7-9 and TRBJ2-3; D perhaps matches TRBD2 (5 bases). This CDR3 region has 15 residues. Germline loops: CDR1 SEHNR, CDR2 FQNEAQ (reference sequence). V was pared by 0 bases and J by 3 bases, with 10 bases between. In DNA form, the CDR3 reads TGTGCCAGCAGCTTAGCGGGAGAGGGAACAGATACGCAGTATTTT. Translation: CASSLAGEGTDTQYF.

This clone appeared a few times. The chain couples TRBV5-1 to TRBJ2-3, with D tentatively TRBD2 (5 bases). CDR3 size: 14 residues. Trimming took 0 bases from V and 3 from J, leaving 8 bases between them. CDR1 is SGHRS, CDR2 YFSETQ, per germline. The CDR3, as DNA: TGCGCCAGCAGCTTGGTAGCGCAAACAGATACGCAGTATTTT. Protein: CASSLVAQTDTQYF. The whole variable domain, filled in from reference TRBV5-1 and TRBJ2-3, reads KAGVTQTPRYLIKTRGQQVTLSCSPISGHRSVSWYQQTPGQGLQFLFEYFSETQRNKGNFPGRFSGRQFSNSRSEMNVSTLELGDSALYLCASSLVAQTDTQYFGPGTRLTVL.

The genes are TRBV11-2 and TRBJ1-1; 7 bases are a match to TRBD1. The CDR3 has 15 amino acids. V was clipped by 4 bases and J by 4 bases; unmatched bases: 9. Germline V gene sequence: CDR1 SGHAT, CDR2 FQNNGV. The CDR3 DNA reads as TGTGCCAGCAGCTCGACAGGGACCGTCGGCACTGAAGCTTTCTTT. Translated: CASSSTGTVGTEAFF.

The genes are TRBV7-8 and TRBJ2-7; D may correspond to TRBD1 or TRBD2 (6 bases each). Deletions cut 0 bases from V and 2 bases from J, with 14 bases between. The CDR3 extends over 16 amino acids. Germline CDR1 and CDR2: SGHVS and FQNEAQ. This CDR3 reads CASSLAGATGAYEQYF. For the CDR3, the DNA is TGTGCCAGCAGCTTAGCGGGGGCGACGGGGGCCTACGAGCAGTACTTC.

The V and J genes are TRBV5-1 and TRBJ2-6, with TRBD1 as a possible D gene (5 bases). The CDR3 covers 15 residues. The germline V gene encodes CDR1 SGHRS and CDR2 YFSETQ. Trimming shortened V by 0 bases and J by 3 bases, and 7 bases separated the two germline ends. The CDR3 bases are TGCGCCAGCAGCTTGGGTCAGGGTGGGGCCAACGTCCTGACTTTC. The encoded protein is CASSLGQGGANVLTF.

The CDR3 loop is CASIRQGRPLGANVLTF. DNA of the CDR3: TGTGCCAGTATCCGACAGGGGAGGCCTCTCGGGGCCAACGTCCTGACTTTC. The chain uses TRBV19 and TRBJ2-6; TRBD1 matches at 8 bases. CDR3 size: 17 residues. Looked up from germline, CDR1 is LNHDA and CDR2 is SQIVND (reference sequence). V dropped 7 bases and J dropped 4; count of bases not matched to a gene: 12. The variable domain in full, with the rest retrieved from reference TRBV19 and TRBJ2-6, is DGGITQSPKYLFRKEGQNVTLSCEQNLNHDAMYWYRQDPGQGLRLIYYSQIVNDFQKGDIAEGYSVSREKKESFPLTVTSAQKNPTAFYLCASIRQGRPLGANVLTFGAGSRLTVL.

V usage is TRBV2 and J usage is TRBJ1-1; D unresolved. This CDR3 has 17 amino acids. The germline CDR1 and CDR2 sequences are SNHLY and FYNNEI. Trimming shortened V by 4 bases and J by 6 bases, and 24 bases separated the two germline ends. CDR3 DNA sequence: TGTGCCAGCAGTGCCGCAACATCTGGCGGGAGTTTATCTGAAGCTTTCTTT. Translating it yields CASSAATSGGSLSEAFF.

V usage is TRBV4-1 and J usage is TRBJ2-3, with D maybe TRBD2 (6 bases). CDR1 MGHRA and CDR2 YSYEKL come from the germline V gene. The ends were cut back, 0 bases at V and 5 bases at J, with 9 bases in the middle. The CDR3 runs 14 residues. The CDR3 spells CASSQDPGGDTQYF. In DNA form, the CDR3 reads TGCGCCAGCAGCCAAGATCCCGGGGGAGATACGCAGTATTTT.

The V call is TRBV6-5, the J call TRBJ2-1, with TRBD1 as a possible D gene (6 bases). V lost 5 bases and J 9 bases, leaving 20 bases between the germline ends. The germline gives CDR1 MNHEY, CDR2 SVGAGI. The CDR3 has 15 amino acids. CDR3 nucleotide sequence: TGTGCCAGCAGTAGGGGGTGGATAGAGGCGGTTGAGCAGTTCTTC. As protein: CASSRGWIEAVEQFF.

This clone appeared many times. The V and J genes are TRBV2 and TRBJ2-2; weak D call: TRBD2 (5 bases). Trimming shortened V by 5 bases and J by 7 bases, and 14 bases separated the two germline ends. This CDR3 is built from 14 residues. Germline CDR1 is SNHLY and CDR2 is FYNNEI. The CDR3 here is CASSWTLGLGELFF. For the CDR3, the DNA is TGTGCCAGCAGTTGGACTTTAGGGCTCGGGGAGCTGTTTTTT.

The chain couples TRBV5-8 to TRBJ1-1; D not resolved. Germline V gene sequence: CDR1 SGHTS, CDR2 YDEGEE. V dropped 9 bases and J dropped 2 bases, with 20 bases sitting between them. This CDR3 contains 15 residues. DNA for the CDR3: TGTGCCATTCCCCCCGGACGAAGCGTTAACACTGAAGCTTTCTTT. Amino acids: CAIPPGRSVNTEAFF.

V is TRBV5-6 and J is TRBJ2-1, with D unresolved. V was shortened by 0 bases and J by 0 bases, with 13 bases between the two germline ends. From germline, CDR1 is SGHDT and CDR2 YYEEEE. The CDR3 totals 17 residues. CDR3 sequence: CASSLVFRIGSYNEQFF. CDR3 DNA sequence: TGTGCCAGCAGCTTGGTTTTTAGAATCGGCTCCTACAATGAGCAGTTCTTC.

The CDR3 nucleotides read TGTGCCAGCAGCTCCTACCTCGCCCTTTGGAATGAGCAGTTCTTC. The encoded protein is CASSSYLALWNEQFF. V and J are TRBV5-8 and TRBJ2-1; D unresolved. Trimming took 3 bases from V and 7 from J, leaving 17 bases between them. Looked up from germline, CDR1 is SGHTS and CDR2 is YDEGEE. There are 15 residues in the CDR3.

V usage is TRBV2 and J usage is TRBJ2-6; 8 bases agree with TRBD2. Germline CDR1 and CDR2: SNHLY and FYNNEI. The CDR3 has 18 residues. V was clipped by 5 bases and J by 3 bases; unmatched bases: 12. CDR3 protein: CASSPPRASGRGANVLTF. CDR3 sequence (DNA): TGTGCCAGCAGTCCCCCGAGAGCTAGCGGGCGTGGGGCCAACGTCCTGACTTTC.

The rearrangement uses TRBV6-1 and TRBJ2-3; no reliable D call. CDR3 length equals 13 residues. The germline V gene encodes CDR1 MNHNS and CDR2 SASEGT. Trimming removed 4 bases at V and 7 bases at J, with 12 bases between. The CDR3 coding sequence is TGTGCCAGCAGTGTGACCGCCGAAAATACGCAGTATTTT. Its translation: CASSVTAENTQYF.

The V gene is TRBV6-1, the J gene TRBJ1-3; TRBD1 matches 8 bases. Germline values: CDR1 MNHNS, CDR2 SASEGT. The CDR3 contains 14 residues. Losses at the gene ends were 1 base for V and 9 bases for J; bases not matched to a gene: 5. In DNA form, the CDR3 reads TGTGCCAGCAGTGAAGACACAGGGGGACGCACCATATATTTT. Its translation is CASSEDTGGRTIYF.

The chain combines TRBV19 with TRBJ2-3; 12 bases line up with TRBD1. The germline gives CDR1 LNHDA, CDR2 SQIVND (reference sequence). The V gene end was trimmed by 8 bases and the J gene end by 8 bases; junction bases not matched to a gene: 5. This CDR3 comprises 13 residues. This chain's CDR3 is CASSGQGAGTQYF. CDR3 nucleotide sequence: TGTGCCAGTTCGGGACAGGGGGCCGGTACGCAGTATTTT. The variable domain in full, completed from reference TRBV19 and TRBJ2-3, reads DGGITQSPKYLFRKEGQNVTLSCEQNLNHDAMYWYRQDPGQGLRLIYYSQIVNDFQKGDIAEGYSVSREKKESFPLTVTSAQKNPTAFYLCASSGQGAGTQYFGPGTRLTVL.

This chain uses TRBV2 with TRBJ2-5; weak D call: TRBD1 (5 bases). Germline-derived CDR1 and CDR2 are SNHLY and FYNNEI. This CDR3 comprises 11 residues. V was shortened by 8 bases and J by 9 bases, with 13 bases between the two germline ends. The CDR3, as DNA: TGTGCCAGCGGAGACAGATATTCCCAGTACTTC. It translates to CASGDRYSQYF.